This record looks at one T cell receptor beta chain sequence and its context. Antigen specificity is unknown. This specimen belongs to a study of T cell responses to AZD1222 COVID-19 vaccine. Study-wide findings and caveats: With dominance at 160-218 and 743-854, vaccine-associated CD4 TCRs spanned spike. Seropositive at baseline were only a handful of AZD1222 recipients. Two AZD1222 administrations were followed by greater Spike-specific TCR breadth and depth.

Method: immunoSEQ multiplex PCR; TCRdb's copy keeps in-frame clones and lacks some. Here the sample spans under 70,000 clones, 70% to 80% being singletons. This sequence was found in an adult who received the AZD1222 COVID-19 vaccine. The sample consisted of peripheral blood, taken 28 days after the second AZD1222 dose.

The CDR3 loop reads CASSYYATIYF. CDR3 in DNA: TGTGCCAGCAGTTACTACGCCACCATATATTTT. The rearrangement joins TRBV28 to TRBJ1-3; D remains unclear. Trimming took off 4 bases at V and 9 bases at J, with 7 bases between the two ends. Germline V gives CDR1 MDHEN, CDR2 SYDVKM. The CDR3 is 11 residues long.